The 9 T cell receptor beta chains below come from one sample, sequenced in a study of persistence of HIV-infected CD4 T cells. Their antigen targets remain unknown. This was the immunoSEQ version 4 assay in survey mode. Clones were read by immunoSEQ multiplex PCR, and TCRdb kept only the in-frame ones, dropping some. This table has tens of thousands of clones, more than 70% appearing once. Overlapping HIV-1 Gag 15-mer peptides at roughly 1 ug per peptide per mL were used. CD40L-negative CD69-negative CD45RO-high memory CD4+ T cells were sorted as populations depleted of antigen-responding cells. The sample was CD4+ T cells sorted from PBMCs after approximately 20-hour stimulation, taken from a patient who received antiretroviral therapy. These receptors originate from an adult man with HIV who was CMV-seropositive.

The chain carries TRBV11-2 and TRBJ2-5; D possibly corresponds to TRBD2 (7 bases). Germline CDR1 reads SGHAT; CDR2 reads FQNNGV. With 3 bases removed from V and 2 bases from J, the gap between germline ends came to 22 bases. This CDR3 contains 18 residues. CDR3 nucleotides: TGTGCCAGCAGCTTTGACTTAAGGGAGGGGGGCTTACAAGAGACCCAGTACTTC. Translation: CASSFDLREGGLQETQYF.

The V and J genes are TRBV10-2 and TRBJ1-1; a possible D gene is TRBD1 (5 bases). The germline V and J ends were trimmed by 6 bases and 1 base, with 12 bases remaining between them. Looked up from germline, CDR1 is WSHSY and CDR2 is SAAADI. The CDR3 contains 14 residues. Written as DNA, the CDR3 is TGCGCCAGCAGCGTGACAGTCTCGAACACTGAAGCTTTCTTT. Translated, it gives CASSVTVSNTEAFF.

The rearrangement joins TRBV18 to TRBJ1-2; 7 bases are a match to TRBD1. Germline V lookup: CDR1 KGHSH, CDR2 LQKENI. With V trimmed by 0 bases and J by 8 bases, 9 bases remained unmatched. CDR3 length: 15 amino acids. Written as DNA, the CDR3 is TGTGCCAGCTCACCACCTTTTCGACAGGGTGACGGCTACACCTTC. Translated, it gives CASSPPFRQGDGYTF.

This clone was picked up one time. The chain employs TRBV2 and TRBJ1-6; D may be TRBD1 (6 bases). The CDR3 sequence is 14 residues long. V lost 6 bases to trimming and J lost 7 bases, with 13 bases between them. Per the germline V gene, CDR1 is SNHLY and CDR2 is FYNNEI. The CDR3 coding sequence is TGTGCCAGCAGCCCCAGGGGTGAGAATTCACCCCTCCACTTT. It is translated as CASSPRGENSPLHF.

CDR3 coding DNA: TGTGCCAGCAGCGTACTTGACAGCTCCTACGAGCAGTACTTC. It encodes CASSVLDSSYEQYF. This chain uses TRBV9 with TRBJ2-7; D is possibly TRBD1 (5 bases). The CDR3 extends over 14 amino acids. The germline V gene encodes CDR1 SGDLS and CDR2 YYNGEE. Trimming removed 1 base at V and 0 bases at J, with 8 bases between.

The chain employs TRBV2 and TRBJ2-7; perhaps TRBD2 as D (6 bases). Trimming removed 6 bases at V and 6 bases at J, with 15 bases between. Germline V gene data show CDR1 as SNHLY and CDR2 as FYNNEI. There are 13 residues in the CDR3. As DNA, the CDR3 is TGTGCCAGCAGGGCCTTGGGCGGGGTCGAGCAGTACTTC. Translation gives CASRALGGVEQYF. The whole variable domain, remainder taken from reference TRBV2 and TRBJ2-7, is EPEVTQTPSHQVTQMGQEVILRCVPISNHLYFYWYRQILGQKVEFLVSFYNNEISEKSEIFDDQFSVERPDGSNFTLKIRSTKLEDSAMYFCASRALGGVEQYFGPGTRLTVT.

J is TRBJ2-5 and V is TRBV28, with 11 bases fitting TRBD1. V lost 5 bases, J lost 5 bases, and 7 bases stayed unmatched. Germline V gene lookup returns CDR1 MDHEN and CDR2 SYDVKM. This CDR3 is built from 15 residues. The CDR3 is CASSIGQGAGETQYF. CDR3 coding DNA: TGTGCCAGCAGTATTGGACAGGGGGCTGGGGAGACCCAGTACTTC.

Only a few counts were recorded for this clone. V is TRBV10-2 and J is TRBJ2-1, with a possible D match to TRBD1 (5 bases). This CDR3 has 17 amino acids. The germline gives CDR1 WSHSY, CDR2 SAAADI. V was cut by 4 bases and J by 0 bases, with 16 bases left in between. The CDR3 region has the DNA TGCGCCAGCAGTGGACGTCCGACAGCGCGCTCCTACAATGAGCAGTTCTTC. The encoded protein is CASSGRPTARSYNEQFF.

This clone was found a few times. V is TRBV7-9 and J is TRBJ1-2; D is uncertain. The CDR3 sequence is 13 residues long. Deletions cut 1 base from V and 5 bases from J, with 8 bases between. Germline assignment: CDR1 SEHNR and CDR2 FQNEAQ (reference sequence). This CDR3 is CASSLGEVYGYTF. In nucleotides, the CDR3 is TGTGCCAGCAGCTTAGGGGAGGTTTATGGCTACACCTTC. The whole variable domain, remainder taken from reference TRBV7-9 and TRBJ1-2, is DTGVSQNPRHKITKRGQNVTFRCDPISEHNRLYWYRQTLGQGPEFLTYFQNEAQLEKSRLLSDRFSAERPKGSFSTLEIQRTEQGDSAMYLCASSLGEVYGYTFGSGTRLTVV.